The rows below give T cell receptor beta chains drawn from one sample of a study of T cells expressing NK-cell markers. TCRdb re-called the 5' RACE reads, yielding one record per CDR3 amino acid sequence without DNA. The sample holds some 190,000 distinct CDR3 sequences. Sequenced sample: blood T cells: a sorted CD56 or NKG2C T cell subset, CD4+ or CD8+ T cells, or bulk PBMC T cells (not recorded which). The receptors were sampled from a man aged 18 to 69 in good health. Each CDR3 is given with its conserved first and last residue.

>TRBV6-1|TRBJ2-3
CASSDYLAGGGTDTQYF
>TRBV6-1|TRBJ2-3
CASTLARGASTDTQYF
>TRBV27|TRBJ2-7
CASSLSSGGSSYEQYF
>TRBV29-1|TRBJ2-7
CSAGEGDEQYF
>TRBV19|TRBJ2-5
CASSIDWDRGGETQYF
>TRBV13|TRBJ1-6
CASSLTQYNSPLHF
>TRBV6-5|TRBJ2-7
CASSYSGGVFSYEQYF
>TRBV29-1|TRBJ2-1
CSVDASSVGGSYNEQFF
>TRBV6-1|TRBJ2-7
CASSSALPRTGRVGYEQYF
>TRBV5-6|TRBJ1-6
CASSPGGYSPLHF
>TRBV7-8|TRBJ2-3
CASSPAAGDTQYF
>TRBV11-2|TRBJ2-7
CASSPALYEQYF
>TRBV2|TRBJ2-5
CASSAGLAGGRQETQYF
>TRBV12-3/TRBV12-4|TRBJ2-5
CASSPVIGFLETQYF
>TRBV4-1|TRBJ2-7
CASSQEGTEIYEQYF
>TRBV20-1|TRBJ2-7
CFPQGGAPEQYF
>TRBV24-1|TRBJ2-5
CATSKDSSTETQYF
>TRBV12-3/TRBV12-4|TRBJ2-7
CASSLPSLDHEQYF
>TRBV11-1|TRBJ2-7
CASSLGVPGDEQYF
>TRBV21-1|TRBJ1-3
CASSKGAGLGNTIYF
>TRBV12-3/TRBV12-4|TRBJ2-5
CASTHGTKSKETQYF
>TRBV5-1|TRBJ2-3
CASSPWTSGGRYTDTQYF
>TRBV9|TRBJ1-1
CASSVGQGLNTEAFF
>TRBV7-9|TRBJ2-1
CASSPGTGYGEQFF
>TRBV12-5|TRBJ2-3
CASGGVSVTDTQYF
>TRBV28|TRBJ1-1
CASTLLITGTGNTEAFF
>TRBV20-1|TRBJ2-7
CSARALSGADYEQYF
>TRBV9|TRBJ1-6
CASSDDRGRSPLHF
>TRBV2|TRBJ2-1
CASTDRGNEQFF
>TRBV6-4|TRBJ1-3
CASSDSKGVFGNTIYF
>TRBV7-9|TRBJ1-2
CASSLSQALNYGYTF
>TRBV12-3/TRBV12-4|TRBJ2-3
CASSRASTDTQYF
>TRBV14|TRBJ2-2
CASSQELHREPSGELFF
>TRBV6-1|TRBJ1-1
CASSVYSGTDEAFF
>TRBV28|TRBJ2-7
CASSLSPLTGSYEQYF
>TRBV12-3/TRBV12-4|TRBJ1-2
CASSVTGNGYTF
>TRBV2|TRBJ2-1
CASSEAYRNEQFF
>TRBV6-1|TRBJ2-2
CASTEGVAGELFF
>TRBV7-9|TRBJ2-1
CASSRGQANEQFF
>TRBV7-9|TRBJ2-7
CASSLPFGATNYEQYF